These T cell receptor beta chains were read from a single sample in a study of blood T cell repertoires in COVID-19. The repertoire was sequenced with immunoSEQ multiplex PCR; TCRdb's copy has only in-frame clones and lacks some. The table shows roughly 48,000 clones, with about 77% occurring only once. Sequencing used peripheral blood. The receptors here all came from a human donor with active or convalescent COVID-19. The donor label of this sample is uncertain. CDR3s include the opening cysteine and the closing phenylalanine or tryptophan. A D gene is named only where the DNA matches it firmly. Expanded clones are given a class, and other clones once, few, many or no size at all.

TRBD2	TRBV12-3/TRBV12-4	TRBJ2-3	NA	CASRGLAGDTQYF	TGTGCCAGCAGGGGACTAGCGGGAGATACGCAGTATTTT
NA	TRBV19	TRBJ2-2	NA	CASRVSIGANGELFF	TGTGCCAGTAGAGTCTCGATAGGAGCAAACGGGGAGCTGTTTTTT
TRBD1	TRBV5-4	TRBJ1-2	NA	CASSKGQGERNGYTF	TGTGCCAGCAGCAAGGGACAGGGAGAAAGGAATGGCTACACCTTC
TRBD1	TRBV18	TRBJ2-7	NA	CASSPQGWNEQYF	TGTGCCAGCTCCCCACAGGGGTGGAACGAGCAGTACTTC
NA	TRBV12-5	TRBJ2-1	NA	CASGFAGGYNEQFF	TGTGCTAGTGGTTTCGCAGGAGGCTACAATGAGCAGTTCTTC
NA	TRBV12-3/TRBV12-4	TRBJ2-5	NA	CASSEYRDGTQYF	TGTGCCAGCAGTGAATACAGGGACGGGACCCAGTACTTC
TRBD1	TRBV5-6	TRBJ2-7	NA	CASSSGQDYEQYF	TGTGCCAGCAGCTCGGGACAGGACTACGAGCAGTACTTC
NA	TRBV28	TRBJ1-2	NA	CASTSGRDSINYGYTF	TGTGCCAGCACCTCGGGACGGGACTCGATAAACTATGGCTACACCTTC
TRBD2	TRBV5-1	TRBJ2-3	few	CASSFSGSVEDTQYF	TGCGCCAGCAGCTTTAGCGGGAGTGTCGAAGATACGCAGTATTTT
NA	TRBV9	TRBJ1-4	NA	CASSSGGMTNEKLFF	TGTGCCAGCAGCTCGGGAGGGATGACTAATGAAAAACTGTTTTTT
NA	TRBV5-1	TRBJ2-6	NA	CASSLEGVPGANVLTF	TGCGCCAGCAGCTTGGAAGGGGTTCCCGGGGCCAACGTCCTGACTTTC
NA	TRBV7-3	TRBJ2-3	few	CASSLGLYTDTQYF	TGTGCCAGCAGCTTAGGGCTTTACACAGATACGCAGTATTTT
NA	TRBV27	TRBJ2-7	NA	CASNKQGLTYEQYF	TGTGCCAGCAACAAACAGGGACTAACCTACGAGCAGTACTTC
TRBD2	TRBV9	TRBJ2-1	few	CASSSPSSGRTDEQFF	TGTGCCAGCAGCTCCCCCTCTAGCGGGAGGACGGATGAGCAGTTCTTC
NA	TRBV14	TRBJ1-2	NA	CASSQDSGSYGYTF	TGTGCCAGCAGCCAAGATTCGGGGTCCTATGGCTACACCTTC
TRBD2	TRBV7-2	TRBJ2-7	NA	CASSLQSGRVPYEQYF	TGTGCCAGCAGCCTACAGAGCGGGAGGGTTCCCTACGAGCAGTACTTC
TRBD1	TRBV12-5	TRBJ2-2	NA	CASGPRDRDTGELFF	TGTGCTAGTGGTCCGAGAGACAGGGATACCGGGGAGCTGTTTTTT
TRBD2	TRBV12-3/TRBV12-4	TRBJ2-1	NA	CATWLAEGHEQFF	TGTGCGACCTGGCTAGCGGAGGGGCATGAGCAGTTCTTC
NA	TRBV9	TRBJ2-1	NA	CASSQYNEQFF	TGTGCCAGCAGCCAATACAATGAGCAGTTCTTC
TRBD1	TRBV5-1	TRBJ2-1	NA	CASSLGGEGYNEQFF	TGCGCCAGCAGCTTAGGGGGCGAAGGCTACAATGAGCAGTTCTTC
NA	TRBV4-3	TRBJ2-7	NA	CASSQALQDYEQYF	TGCGCCAGCAGCCAAGCTCTACAGGACTACGAGCAGTACTTC
NA	TRBV18	TRBJ2-2	few	CASSPPPGEGTGELFF	TGTGCCAGCTCACCACCTCCGGGAGAGGGCACCGGGGAGCTGTTTTTT
NA	TRBV7-2	TRBJ2-2	NA	CASSLLSVAAMNTGELFF	TGTGCCAGCAGCTTATTATCGGTAGCGGCCATGAACACCGGGGAGCTGTTTTTT
NA	TRBV11-3	TRBJ2-1	NA	CASSFARGNNEQFF	TGTGCCAGCAGCTTTGCCAGGGGCAACAATGAGCAGTTCTTC